Listed below are T cell receptor beta chains from one sample, sequenced in a study of Tregs in tolerant kidney transplant recipients. TCRdb's table, derived via immunoSEQ multiplex PCR, lists solely in-frame clones and lacks some. The sample includes about 44,000 clones, just under 97% of them seen just once. No cognate antigen is known for these TCRs. Sequenced sample: Tregs from blood cultured with allogeneic cells. The origin of the receptors is a human donor in good health. Both conserved end residues are part of each CDR3. A D gene is named only where the DNA matches it firmly. Not every row has a clone size; where given, it reads once, few, many or a size class.

j_call	clone_size	v_call	d_call	cdr3_nt	cdr3_aa
TRBJ1-5	once	TRBV6-5	.	TGTGCCAGCAGTTACGGGAGCAATCAGCCCCAGCATTTT	CASSYGSNQPQHF
TRBJ2-1	.	TRBV19	TRBD1	TGTGCCAGTAGTATCAGGGACAGGGGAGGTTATGAGCAGTTCTTC	CASSIRDRGGYEQFF
TRBJ1-1	.	TRBV18	.	TGTGCCAGCTCGAGGGCAGGTTCGAGCACTGAAGCTTTCTTT	CASSRAGSSTEAFF
TRBJ1-6	.	TRBV5-1	.	TGCGCCAGCAGACTAACAGGCGATAGCTCCTATAATTCACCCCTCCACTTT	CASRLTGDSSYNSPLHF
TRBJ1-6	.	TRBV2	.	TGTGCCAGCAGTGTCCAGGGGTCTAATTCACCCCTCCACTTT	CASSVQGSNSPLHF
TRBJ2-7	.	TRBV18	.	TGTGCCAGCTCACCGACGAGGAGGGGCAGGGCCTACGAGCAGTACTTC	CASSPTRRGRAYEQYF
TRBJ1-2	.	TRBV10-3	.	TGTGCCATCAGTCAGGTCGGGGACTATGGCTACACCTTC	CAISQVGDYGYTF
TRBJ2-5	.	TRBV15	.	TGTGCCACCAGCTCCATTGCATACGGTGGCCAGTACTTC	CATSSIAYGGQYF
TRBJ1-2	.	TRBV11-2	.	TGTGCCAGCAGCTTAGCTGGGGGGGGCGAGGGCTACACCTTC	CASSLAGGGEGYTF
TRBJ2-5	.	TRBV29-1	.	TGCAGCGTTGTCCCTCCAGGAGAAGAGACCCAGTACTTC	CSVVPPGEETQYF
TRBJ1-5	.	TRBV14	.	TGTGCCAGCAGCCGGGATCGAGTTGGCCCCCAGCATTTT	CASSRDRVGPQHF
TRBJ2-7	.	TRBV11-2	TRBD2	TGTGCCAGCAGCTCGACTAGCGGGCTCTCCTACGAGCAGTACTTC	CASSSTSGLSYEQYF
TRBJ2-7	.	TRBV6-5	.	TGTGCCAGCAGTTACTCCCCGACACACTCCTACGAGCAGTACTTC	CASSYSPTHSYEQYF
TRBJ1-1	.	TRBV7-9	.	TGTGCCAGCAGCTTAATGGGACGGAGGAACACTGAAGCTTTCTTT	CASSLMGRRNTEAFF
TRBJ1-4	.	TRBV7-9	.	TGTGCCAGCAGCTTAAGGGCGGGGGAAAAACTGTTTTTT	CASSLRAGEKLFF
TRBJ2-1	.	TRBV4-1	.	TGCGCCAGCAGCCAAGGGAGCGGCTACAATGAGCAGTTCTTC	CASSQGSGYNEQFF
TRBJ1-2	.	TRBV19	TRBD1	TGTGCCAGTAGTTCCAGACTTTTGGGACAGGGGCCATATGGCTACACCTTC	CASSSRLLGQGPYGYTF